The sequence of this T cell receptor (beta chain) was determined in a study of blood T cell repertoires in COVID-19. Germline V gene sequence: CDR1 LGHNA, CDR2 YNFKEQ. The CDR3 totals 14 residues. V lost 2 bases and J 0 bases, leaving 5 bases between the germline ends. Original processing notes: From reference gene primer amplification, estimates of nucleated cell counts were derived. Sequenced by immunoSEQ multiplex PCR; TCRdb stores in-frame clones only, minus some. For V, J and clone size, that table is used; D and trimming come from the DNA. Of 250,000 to 350,000 clones detected, approximately 80% appear once; the ten largest clones hold less than 4.5%.

The sequencing sample was made of peripheral blood. The genes are TRBV4-2 and TRBJ1-3; D remains unclear. This receptor was taken from a woman between 50 and 59 years old with active or convalescent COVID-19. The CDR3: CASSQTGSGNTIYF. DNA for the CDR3: TGTGCCAGCAGCCAAACGGGCTCTGGAAACACCATATATTTT.